The entry below gives a single T cell receptor (beta chain) sequence along with its context. The data originate from a study of T cell changes during pregnancy in multiple sclerosis. CDR1 and CDR2 (germline): SGHRS, YFSETQ. This CDR3 comprises 15 residues. With V trimmed by 4 bases and J by 8 bases, 11 bases remained unmatched. Sequencing was performed with immunoSEQ multiplex PCR; in TCRdb, only in-frame clones are kept and a portion is missing. The data show 90,000 to 120,000 clones, with 80% to 95% seen just once and roughly 3.5% held by the top ten. The V gene is TRBV5-1, the J gene TRBJ2-1; 8 bases fit TRBD2. The input for sequencing was peripheral blood, taken after pregnancy. This TCR was recovered from a female donor with multiple sclerosis, enrolled in a pregnancy study. The chain's CDR3 is CASSVSGGPPDEQFF. The CDR3 region has the DNA TGCGCCAGCAGCGTAAGCGGGGGCCCGCCGGATGAGCAGTTCTTC. Full variable domain (outside the CDR3, taken from reference TRBV5-1 and TRBJ2-1): KAGVTQTPRYLIKTRGQQVTLSCSPISGHRSVSWYQQTPGQGLQFLFEYFSETQRNKGNFPGRFSGRQFSNSRSEMNVSTLELGDSALYLCASSVSGGPPDEQFFGPGTRLTVL.